The subject of this entry is one T cell receptor (beta chain). Its specificity is unknown. This specimen belongs to a study of breast tumors, draining lymph nodes, adjacent tissues. The study, taken as a whole, reports: Data fit most tumor T cells coming from lymph node, expanding in tumor. The lymph node origin of tumor T cells was framed as consistent with a hypothesis, not demonstrated. Compared with lymph nodes, tumors were less diverse; compared with nontumor tissue, more. Luminal-like breast cancer showed significantly higher tumor–nontumor repertoire similarity than basal-like.

Each CDR3 protein gets one entry after TCRdb re-called the multiplex PCR reads with MiXCR. The sample contains 150,000 to 200,000 distinct CDR3 sequences, about 32% of which appear only once. Axillary draining lymph nodes of breast cancer patients supplied the node samples. The material sequenced was axillary lymph node tissue. The receptor's source is a female donor with breast cancer. Some clones in this sample may be carry-over from other donors' samples.

The CDR3 loop is CASSLVQGVSYEQYF. CDR3 nucleotide sequence: TGTGCCAGCAGCTTGGTACAGGGGGTCTCCTACGAGCAGTACTTC. The V gene is TRBV2, the J gene TRBJ2-7; 8 bases line up with TRBD1. From germline, CDR1 is SNHLY and CDR2 FYNNEI. CDR3 length: 15 amino acids. The V and J ends lost 6 bases and 0 bases, in that order; junction bases with no gene match: 7.